The 32 T cell receptor beta chains below were found in one sample sequenced in a study of patients and donors after allogeneic stem cell transplantation. TCRdb processed the RT-PCR reads anew with MiXCR; each CDR3 protein has one entry. Among about 200,000 distinct CDR3 sequences listed, more than 35% were seen once. The sequencing input was blood, either unsorted or a sorted T cell fraction (not recorded which). These receptors were collected from a human donor who was either an allogeneic HSCT recipient or a stem cell or donor lymphocyte infusion donor (not recorded which). It is not recorded whose cells these are; they may come from a transplant donor.

V and J are TRBV5-1 and TRBJ1-3; 8 positions match TRBD1. CDR1 is SGHRS and CDR2 is YFSETQ in the germline V gene. With V trimmed by 5 bases and J by 2 bases, 6 bases remained unmatched. CDR3 size: 15 residues. For the CDR3, the DNA is TGCGCCAGCAGTCAGGGGGCGACGACTGGAAACACCATATATTTT. It codes for CASSQGATTGNTIYF.

This clonotype appeared once. This chain joins TRBV19 and TRBJ1-4, with unresolved D. Looked up from germline, CDR1 is LNHDA and CDR2 is SQIVND (reference sequence). Trimming removed 4 bases from V and 8 bases from J, with 17 bases in between. The CDR3 spans 15 residues. The chain's CDR3 is CASSTQKGVEEKLFF. The CDR3 coding sequence is TGTGCCAGTAGTACCCAGAAGGGAGTAGAGGAAAAACTGTTTTTT.

This clonotype was counted a few times. The chain recombines TRBV29-1 with TRBJ2-7, with D tentatively TRBD1 (5 bases). Germline V gene sequence: CDR1 SQVTM, CDR2 ANQGSEA. The CDR3 covers 13 residues. V lost 1 base and J lost 0, with 7 bases in between. This CDR3 reads CSVEVDSSYEQYF. The DNA of the CDR3 is TGCAGCGTTGAAGTTGACAGCTCCTACGAGCAGTACTTC.

A few counts support this clonotype. The rearrangement links TRBV4-1 to TRBJ1-6; D is uncertain. CDR1 MGHRA and CDR2 YSYEKL come from the germline V gene. The CDR3 runs 14 residues. The V end lost 8 bases, the J end lost 6 bases, and 14 bases lay between the germline ends. CDR3 amino acids: CASGSAGVNSPLHF. CDR3 coding DNA: TGCGCCAGCGGCAGCGCCGGGGTTAATTCACCCCTCCACTTT.

The gene calls are TRBV12-3 or TRBV12-4 and TRBJ1-1; D is unresolved. Trimming cost V 3 bases and J 0 bases, with 8 bases left between them. The CDR3 is 14 amino acids. CDR3 bases: TGTGCCAGCAGTTTCGGAGCCCTGAACACTGAAGCTTTCTTT. Its translation: CASSFGALNTEAFF.

This chain's CDR3 is CASNQRQGYGYTF. The CDR3 nucleotides read TGTGCCAGCAACCAACGACAGGGCTATGGCTACACCTTC. The genes are TRBV2 and TRBJ1-2; TRBD1 matches at 7 bases. Germline V lookup: CDR1 SNHLY, CDR2 FYNNEI. The J segment lost 4 bases and the V segment lost 7 bases, leaving 6 bases of the junction unmatched. The CDR3 spans 13 residues. Looking up the rest from reference TRBV2 and TRBJ1-2 gives the full variable domain: EPEVTQTPSHQVTQMGQEVILRCVPISNHLYFYWYRQILGQKVEFLVSFYNNEISEKSEIFDDQFSVERPDGSNFTLKIRSTKLEDSAMYFCASNQRQGYGYTFGSGTRLTVV.

The chain combines TRBV4-1 with TRBJ2-7; TRBD1 agrees at 9 bases. Germline CDR1 is MGHRA and CDR2 is YSYEKL. The CDR3 contains 16 residues. Losses at the gene ends were 4 bases for V and 4 bases for J; bases not matched to a gene: 11. For the CDR3, the DNA is TGCGCCAGCAGCCGAGGACAGGGGCCGCTCTATTACGAGCAGTACTTC. It codes for CASSRGQGPLYYEQYF.

This clonotype was picked up a small number of times. This chain links TRBV6-5 with TRBJ1-1; D may be TRBD1 (6 bases). Between the trimmed V and J ends, which lost 2 bases and 0 bases, there was a span of 19 bases. This CDR3 has 18 residues. Germline V gene data show CDR1 as MNHEY and CDR2 as SVGAGI. The CDR3 DNA sequence: TGTGCCAGCAGTTACCGCCCCGGGGGGCAGGGAATGAACACTGAAGCTTTCTTT. The encoded protein is CASSYRPGGQGMNTEAFF.

This clonotype was counted a few times. The rearrangement joins TRBV7-2 to TRBJ1-5; D gene ambiguous. CDR1 and CDR2 (germline): SGHTA, FQGNSA. The CDR3 consists of 12 residues. The ends were cut back, 5 bases at V and 9 bases at J, with 11 bases in the middle. CDR3 loop: CASSTISGPQHF. For the CDR3, the DNA is TGTGCCAGCAGCACAATCTCAGGGCCCCAGCATTTT.

This clonotype has more than one count but fewer than ten. The V call is TRBV5-1, the J call TRBJ1-3, with D maybe TRBD1 (5 bases). The V and J ends lost 5 bases and 3 bases respectively, with 15 bases between them. This CDR3 has 15 amino acids. CDR1 SGHRS and CDR2 YFSETQ come from the germline V gene. For the CDR3, the DNA is TGCGCCAGCAGTCCCGGGGCCTCTCATGGAAACACCATATATTTT. Amino acid sequence: CASSPGASHGNTIYF.

This clonotype was seen ten or more times. The chain uses TRBV5-1 and TRBJ1-1; 8 bases match TRBD1. From germline, CDR1 is SGHRS and CDR2 YFSETQ. This CDR3 is 18 amino acids long. V trimming: 0 bases; J trimming: 0 bases; junction bases outside the gene matches: 10. CDR3 in amino acids: CASSLGTGFGRLNTEAFF. The CDR3 DNA reads as TGCGCCAGCAGCTTGGGGACAGGGTTCGGCCGCCTGAACACTGAAGCTTTCTTT.

The chain uses TRBV12-5 and TRBJ2-6; D gene ambiguous. Looked up from germline, CDR1 is LGHNT and CDR2 is FRNRAP. The V end lost 5 bases, the J end lost 0 bases, and 2 bases lay between the germline ends. CDR3 length: 13 residues. For the CDR3, the DNA is TGTGCTAGTGGTCTCTCTGGGGCCAACGTCCTGACTTTC. Translation: CASGLSGANVLTF.

This rearrangement joins TRBV9 to TRBJ2-1; 13 positions agree with TRBD2. Losses at the gene ends were 2 bases for V and 5 bases for J; bases not matched to a gene: 1. Germline CDR1 and CDR2: SGDLS and YYNGEE. There are 15 residues in the CDR3. The CDR3 DNA reads TGTGCCAGCAGCGTGGGACTAGCGGGACACAATGAGCAGTTCTTC. This gives the protein CASSVGLAGHNEQFF.

This clonotype was detected many times. The rearrangement joins TRBV12-3 or TRBV12-4 to TRBJ1-2; TRBD1 agrees at 9 bases. Trimming cost V 5 bases and J 0 bases; bases outside gene matches: 7. The CDR3 spans 16 residues. CDR3 nucleotide sequence: TGTGCCAGCAGTCCGTCCGGGACAGGGCCTAACTATGGCTACACCTTC. This translates into CASSPSGTGPNYGYTF.

The rearrangement uses TRBV4-1 and TRBJ2-7; D is unresolved. V lost 1 base to trimming and J lost 2 bases, with 12 bases between them. Germline assignment: CDR1 MGHRA and CDR2 YSYEKL. The CDR3 length is 15 residues. The CDR3 sequence is CASSQGPDSTYEQYF. As DNA, the CDR3 is TGCGCCAGCAGCCAAGGGCCCGACTCCACCTACGAGCAGTACTTC.

The table lists this clonotype with a few counts. CDR3 sequence: CATSDPSAGGFGYTF. The CDR3 DNA follows: TGTGCCACCAGTGACCCCTCGGCAGGGGGCTTCGGCTACACCTTC. The chain has TRBV24-1 and TRBJ1-2, with TRBD1 identical over 8 bases. CDR3 length equals 15 residues. The germline V gene encodes CDR1 KGHDR and CDR2 SFDVKD. Losses at the gene ends were 4 bases for V and 8 bases for J; bases not matched to a gene: 11.

This clonotype occurred a few times. The rearrangement uses TRBV29-1 and TRBJ2-7, with D maybe TRBD1 (9 bases). Germline assignment: CDR1 SQVTM and CDR2 ANQGSEA. This CDR3 has 14 residues. Trimming stripped 7 bases from V and 0 bases from J, with 16 bases between. The DNA of the CDR3 is TGCAGCGCCGGGGGGGACAGGGCCTCCTACGAGCAGTACTTC. The encoded protein is CSAGGDRASYEQYF.

The rearrangement links TRBV6-5 to TRBJ1-3, with a possible D match to TRBD1 (6 bases). Germline V lookup: CDR1 MNHEY, CDR2 SVGAGI. The V end was cut by 0 bases, the J end by 4 bases, with 13 bases between. The CDR3 loop spans 16 amino acids. DNA of the CDR3: TGTGCCAGCAGTTACTCTCCTATCACAGGGGGAAACACCATATATTTT. Its protein product is CASSYSPITGGNTIYF.

This clonotype was seen more than once but under ten times. The chain has TRBV28 and TRBJ2-6; tentatively, D is TRBD1 (6 bases). The CDR3 is made up of 15 amino acids. The germline gives CDR1 MDHEN, CDR2 SYDVKM. Trimming removed 6 bases at V and 4 bases at J, with 13 bases between. CDR3 nucleotides: TGTGCCAGCAGAAAACAGGGAAAAGGGGCCAACGTCCTGACTTTC. It specifies CASRKQGKGANVLTF.

This sequence joins TRBV5-1 and TRBJ2-3, with 8 bases fitting TRBD1. CDR1 and CDR2 from the germline V gene are SGHRS and YFSETQ. This CDR3 region has 16 residues. Germline trimming cut 3 bases from V and 3 bases from J; bases unmatched to any gene: 9. CDR3 region: CASSSPTGEWTDTQYF. The DNA for the CDR3 is TGCGCCAGCAGCTCACCGACAGGGGAATGGACAGATACGCAGTATTTT.

This chain links TRBV12-3 or TRBV12-4 with TRBJ1-5, with TRBD1 as a possible D gene (5 bases). Trimming left V 5 bases short and J 0 bases short, with 17 bases between. The CDR3 is made up of 17 amino acids. The CDR3 DNA reads TGTGCCAGCAGTCAGGGTCGCGCCAGTTATAGCAATCAGCCCCAGCATTTT. Translating it yields CASSQGRASYSNQPQHF.

The table lists this clonotype with a count of one. The V gene is TRBV9, the J gene TRBJ1-2; D may be TRBD1 (5 bases). Germline CDR1 reads SGDLS; CDR2 reads YYNGEE. The CDR3 covers 13 residues. The V end was cut by 0 bases, the J end by 7 bases, with 10 bases between. The CDR3 here is CASSVDGTGGYTF. The CDR3 DNA follows: TGTGCCAGCAGCGTAGATGGGACGGGTGGCTACACCTTC.

J is TRBJ2-5 and V is TRBV24-1; D unresolved. Germline-derived CDR1 and CDR2 are KGHDR and SFDVKD. This CDR3 comprises 12 residues. The V end lost 4 bases, the J end lost 5 bases, and 7 bases lay between the germline ends. CDR3 sequence reads: CATSDNRETQYF. The CDR3 DNA reads as TGTGCCACCAGTGACAACCGGGAGACCCAGTACTTC.

This clonotype was seen many times. V and J are TRBV29-1 and TRBJ1-4, with D possibly matching TRBD1 (6 bases). The V gene lost 7 bases and the J gene lost 2 bases, with 11 bases spanning the gap. The CDR3 is made up of 13 amino acids. Germline V gene lookup returns CDR1 SQVTM and CDR2 ANQGSEA. In nucleotides, the CDR3 is TGCAGCGCTAGGGGGGCGACTAATGAAAAACTGTTTTTT. Its protein is CSARGATNEKLFF.

The CDR3 reads CAISDEVRSRGYEQYF. CDR3 sequence (DNA): TGTGCCATCAGTGATGAGGTGCGGTCTCGGGGCTACGAGCAGTACTTC. The chain uses TRBV10-3 and TRBJ2-7, with D maybe TRBD2 (5 bases). CDR3 length: 16 residues. Germline assignment: CDR1 ENHRY and CDR2 SYGVKD. The V gene lost 3 bases and the J gene lost 3 bases, with 18 bases spanning the gap.

This clonotype was seen only a few times. V is TRBV28 and J is TRBJ1-5; no definite D call. CDR3 length: 15 amino acids. Germline V gene data show CDR1 as MDHEN and CDR2 as SYDVKM. Trimming took 7 bases from V and 0 from J, leaving 13 bases between them. The CDR3 coding sequence is TGTGCCAGCAAAGGAGGGATGGATAGCAATCAGCCCCAGCATTTT. Translating it yields CASKGGMDSNQPQHF.

The genes are TRBV5-1 and TRBJ1-2; 9 bases are shared with TRBD1. The V gene's germline CDR1 is SGHRS and CDR2 YFSETQ. V lost 0 bases to trimming and J lost 5 bases; unmatched junction nucleotides: 2. The CDR3 covers 14 residues. The CDR3 coding sequence is TGCGCCAGCAGCTTGGAGGGGACAGGGTATGGCTACACCTTC. Residues: CASSLEGTGYGYTF.

This clonotype showed up just a few times. This chain joins TRBV9 and TRBJ1-4; D unclear. Germline V gene lookup returns CDR1 SGDLS and CDR2 YYNGEE. CDR3 size: 16 residues. The ends were cut back, 3 bases at V and 4 bases at J, with 16 bases in the middle. CDR3 in amino acids: CASSATGRPYNEKLFF. CDR3 bases: TGTGCCAGCAGCGCAACCGGGAGGCCTTATAATGAAAAACTGTTTTTT.

The chain is built from TRBV7-9 and TRBJ2-1, with D possibly being TRBD2 (5 bases). Germline V gene data show CDR1 as SEHNR and CDR2 as FQNEAQ (reference sequence). Trimming stripped 5 bases from V and 3 bases from J, with 14 bases between. The CDR3 extends over 15 amino acids. This CDR3 is CASSLTGERYNEQFF. CDR3 nucleotide sequence: TGTGCCAGCAGCCTTACCGGGGAACGCTACAATGAGCAGTTCTTC.

The chain links TRBV4-2 to TRBJ1-3, with TRBD1 identical over 8 bases. Trimming at V came to 10 bases and at J to 0 bases, leaving 11 bases not matched to a gene. The CDR3 spans 16 residues. Germline V gene lookup returns CDR1 LGHNA and CDR2 YNFKEQ. The CDR3 here is CATGTGPLLSGNTIYF. CDR3 in DNA: TGTGCCACCGGGACAGGCCCCCTCCTCTCTGGAAACACCATATATTTT.

There are a few counts of this clonotype. The V gene is TRBV12-3 or TRBV12-4, the J gene TRBJ1-4; a weak D match, TRBD1 (6 bases). This CDR3 contains 12 residues. V dropped 8 bases and J dropped 7 bases, with 11 bases sitting between them. Here the CDR3 DNA reads TGTGCCAGCGGGGGCTTTGGTGAAAAACTGTTTTTT. This sequence encodes CASGGFGEKLFF.

This chain joins TRBV7-8 and TRBJ2-3, with 10 bases that match TRBD2. The V gene end was trimmed by 5 bases and the J gene end by 0 bases; junction bases not matched to a gene: 5. The CDR3 runs 16 residues. The V gene's germline CDR1 is SGHVS and CDR2 FQNEAQ. The CDR3 nucleotides are TGTGCCAGCAGCCGAACTAGCGGGGCGAGCACAGATACGCAGTATTTT. This gives the protein CASSRTSGASTDTQYF.